This T cell receptor beta chain derives from a study of T cell responses to AZD1222 COVID-19 vaccine. Trimming took off 6 bases at V and 4 bases at J, with 12 bases between the two ends. Germline CDR1 and CDR2: MNHEY and SVGAGI. The CDR3 loop spans 13 amino acids. The method was immunoSEQ multiplex PCR; TCRdb's version includes in-frame clones alone and lacks a portion of them. The data show 150,000 to 200,000 clones, with 80% to 90% seen just once and around 6.9% held by the top ten. Points on this clone: Its antigen is as yet unknown.

General study findings and limits: The sample set comprised mostly white British donors with more females, and clonal diversity was possibly underestimated.

Specimen: peripheral blood, collected on day 0 of AZD1222 vaccination. J is TRBJ1-2 and V is TRBV6-5; possibly TRBD1 for D (5 bases). This receptor was obtained from an adult in good health. CDR3 sequence reads: CASRPDTRYGYTF. DNA for the CDR3: TGTGCCAGCAGACCGGACACGCGCTATGGCTACACCTTC.